The rows below give T cell receptor beta chains drawn from one sample of a study of T cells after yellow fever vaccination. TCRdb called the 5' RACE reads again in MiXCR, with one record for every CDR3 protein. The repertoire holds about 300,000 distinct CDR3 sequences, approximately 8% seen once, with about 3.5% in the top ten. Source: CD4+ T cells sorted from PBMCs, taken 5 days after the yellow fever booster vaccination. The receptor source for this set is a man between 18 and 35 years old who received the YFV17D yellow fever vaccine. The CDR3 runs from the conserved cysteine through the conserved F or W. A D gene is named only where the DNA matches it firmly. Clone size is shown for a subset of rows, as once, few, many or a class of expanded clone.

v_call	cdr3_length	d_call	clone_size	j_call	cdr3_nt	cdr3_aa
TRBV9	15	.	.	TRBJ1-2	TGTGCCAGCAGCGTAGGAGGGGCCGCCCTCTATGGCTACACCTTC	CASSVGGAALYGYTF
TRBV29-1	14	.	many	TRBJ1-1	TGCAGCGTCAGGGAGCCCTACATGAACACTGAAGCTTTCTTT	CSVREPYMNTEAFF
TRBV19	13	.	many	TRBJ2-2	TGTGCCAGTGCTAGCCCCAACACCGGGGAGCTGTTTTTT	CASASPNTGELFF
TRBV6-6	12	.	few	TRBJ2-6	TGTGGAGGGTCCTCTGGGGCCAACGTCCTGACTTTC	CGGSSGANVLTF
TRBV19	14	.	.	TRBJ1-5	TGTGCCGGAGGGGGTCTTGGTGGCAATCAGCCCCAGCATTTT	CAGGGLGGNQPQHF
TRBV6-6	17	TRBD2	few	TRBJ2-3	TGTGCCAGCAGTGTACCATCTCTAGCGGGGGGGCCTTCCGCGCAGTATTTT	CASSVPSLAGGPSAQYF
TRBV7-2	13	.	.	TRBJ2-4	TGTGCCAGCAGCTCCGAAGCCAAAAACATTCAGTACTTC	CASSSEAKNIQYF
TRBV6-5	13	.	few	TRBJ1-6	TGTGCCAGCACGCGGGGGCTAGACTCACCCCTCCACTTT	CASTRGLDSPLHF
TRBV27	14	.	few	TRBJ2-5	TGTGCCAGCAGGCGAGAGAACCCCGGAGAGACCCAGTACTTC	CASRRENPGETQYF
TRBV11-2	14	TRBD2	many	TRBJ2-1	TGTGCCAGCAGCCCGCGGACTAGCGGGGATGAGCAGTTCTTC	CASSPRTSGDEQFF
TRBV19	14	.	few	TRBJ2-7	TGTGCCAGTAGTAAGGGACCGAAGAGGGACGAGCAGTACTTC	CASSKGPKRDEQYF
TRBV6-2/TRBV6-3	13	.	few	TRBJ1-5	TGTGCCAGCAGAGACACGCCCAATCAGCCCCAGCATTTT	CASRDTPNQPQHF
TRBV7-2	14	.	many	TRBJ2-2	TGTGCCAGCAGCTTTCGACAGAACACCGGGGAGCTGTTTTTT	CASSFRQNTGELFF
TRBV5-1	11	.	few	TRBJ2-5	TGCGCCAGCCAAGCGGAAGGGACCCAGTACTTC	CASQAEGTQYF
TRBV24-1	15	.	few	TRBJ1-4	TGTGCCACCAGTGCGTCCCGGAACGGTAATGAAAAACTGTTTTTT	CATSASRNGNEKLFF
TRBV5-6	17	.	many	TRBJ1-6	TGTGCCAGCAGCCTTAGAGACAGGAGACTCTATAATTCACCCCTCCACTTT	CASSLRDRRLYNSPLHF
TRBV21-1	18	.	few	TRBJ2-5	TGTGCCAGCAGCAAAGTCGTGCGATGGGGGTATGGACAAGAGACCCAGTACTTC	CASSKVVRWGYGQETQYF
TRBV5-1	15	.	few	TRBJ1-2	TGCGCCAGCAGTGAGACGGGGAGAACTAACTATGGCTACACCTTC	CASSETGRTNYGYTF
TRBV7-9	15	.	many	TRBJ1-1	TGTGCCAGCAGACCCGGGATCTCCGTGGGCACTGAAGCTTTCTTT	CASRPGISVGTEAFF
TRBV15	17	.	many	TRBJ2-7	TGTGCCACCAGCAGAGATGAAGGAACCCCTTTCTCCTACGAGCAGTACTTC	CATSRDEGTPFSYEQYF
TRBV5-1	17	TRBD2	.	TRBJ2-3	TGCGCCAGCAGCTTGTCTTCGACTAGCGGTAGCACAGATACGCAGTATTTT	CASSLSSTSGSTDTQYF
TRBV10-3	13	TRBD1	.	TRBJ2-7	TGTGCCATGGGACAGGGAAGCTCCTACGAGCAGTACTTC	CAMGQGSSYEQYF
TRBV7-2	14	.	few	TRBJ1-1	TGTGCCAGCAGCTTAAACCAGCAGAACACTGAAGCTTTCTTT	CASSLNQQNTEAFF
TRBV12-3/TRBV12-4	15	.	few	TRBJ1-6	TGTGCCAGCAGTGCTAGCGGCTCCTATAATTCACCCCTCCACTTT	CASSASGSYNSPLHF
TRBV3-1	17	.	.	TRBJ1-2	TGTGCCAGCCGGCCCACCTGGGCCGGGCCGCAAATCTATGGCTACACCTTC	CASRPTWAGPQIYGYTF
TRBV7-2	13	.	many	TRBJ2-2	TGTGCCAGCAGTTCCCCCGGCACCGGGGAGCTGTTTTTT	CASSSPGTGELFF
TRBV4-1	14	.	.	TRBJ1-3	TGCGCCAGCAGCCAAGTATGGGCTGGAAACACCATATATTTT	CASSQVWAGNTIYF
TRBV11-2	14	.	.	TRBJ2-5	TGTGCCAGCAGCTCCCCCTCGTGGGGCCAGACCCAGTACTTC	CASSSPSWGQTQYF
TRBV7-7	17	TRBD2	few	TRBJ2-1	TGTGCCAGCAGCCCACTAGGAGGGACTAGCGGGGGGAATGAGCAGTTTTTC	CASSPLGGTSGGNEQFF
TRBV15	20	TRBD1	.	TRBJ2-1	TGTGCCACCAGCGGCTTGGCCCGGGACAGGGGGTACTGGGGGTACAATGAGCAGTTCTTC	CATSGLARDRGYWGYNEQFF
TRBV5-1	15	.	many	TRBJ2-5	TGCGCCAGCAGCTTCGAGGGACTGGGCCAAGAGACCCAGTACTTC	CASSFEGLGQETQYF
TRBV4-2	18	.	few	TRBJ1-6	TGTGCCAGCAGCCAAGATCGTAGGGGGTTGGCCTATAATTCACCCCTCCACTTT	CASSQDRRGLAYNSPLHF
TRBV4-1	18	.	few	TRBJ2-2	TGCGCCAGCAGCCAAGGGGGTATTGGGATGAGAACCACCGGGGAGCTGTTTTTT	CASSQGGIGMRTTGELFF
TRBV28	14	TRBD1	few	TRBJ2-2	TGTGCCAGCAGGGACAGGGGGCCCACCGGGGAGCTGTTTTTT	CASRDRGPTGELFF
TRBV7-2	13	TRBD2	.	TRBJ2-1	TGTGCCAGCAGCCCAGCGGGGGGGCTGAGGCAGTTCTTC	CASSPAGGLRQFF
TRBV14	16	.	many	TRBJ1-6	TGTGCCAGCAGCCAAGGGTCTAGGGGTTATAATTCACCCCTCCACTTT	CASSQGSRGYNSPLHF
TRBV29-1	16	TRBD2	many	TRBJ2-5	TGCAGCGTCAAGGGTCTAGCGGGGGGGAACCAAGAGACCCAGTACTTC	CSVKGLAGGNQETQYF
TRBV20-1	14	.	few	TRBJ1-2	TGCAGTGCAAAACCCCCCCTAGGGAGCTATGGCTACACCTTC	CSAKPPLGSYGYTF
TRBV18	17	.	.	TRBJ2-6	TGTGCCAGCTCAAGCCTACTGGGGGTAGCTGGGGCCAACGTCCTGACTTTC	CASSSLLGVAGANVLTF
TRBV12-3/TRBV12-4	15	TRBD1	many	TRBJ1-2	TGTGCCAGCAGAGACCAGGGGGCGCGATCTATGAGCTACACCTTC	CASRDQGARSMSYTF
TRBV5-1	14	.	few	TRBJ1-2	TGCGCCAGCAGCTTGGCCCGAGGGGAGGGAGGCTACACCTTC	CASSLARGEGGYTF
TRBV2	14	TRBD1	few	TRBJ2-1	TGTGCCAGCAGTGATAACAGGGGGGACAATGAGCAGTTCTTC	CASSDNRGDNEQFF
TRBV7-9	13	.	.	TRBJ1-4	TGTGCCAGCAGCCGCTGGGTCGGGGAAAAACTGTTTTTT	CASSRWVGEKLFF
TRBV18	15	.	few	TRBJ2-5	TGTGCCAGCTCGGGACCGGGACAAGGCGGAGAGACCCAGTACTTC	CASSGPGQGGETQYF
TRBV5-6	16	.	.	TRBJ1-5	TGTGCCAGCAGCTTGGGGGTCTATCGGAGCAATCAGCCCCAGCATTTT	CASSLGVYRSNQPQHF
TRBV5-1	16	TRBD2	.	TRBJ2-1	TGCGCCAGCAGCCCGCTTAGCGGGGGGTCTTACAATGAGCAGTTCTTC	CASSPLSGGSYNEQFF
TRBV5-4	14	.	many	TRBJ1-4	TGTGCCAGCAGCCGGGATGCAAAGAATGAAAAACTGTTTTTT	CASSRDAKNEKLFF
TRBV11-2	15	TRBD1	.	TRBJ1-1	TGTGCCAGCAGCCAGTCAGGGGGAAGGAACACTGAAGCTTTCTTT	CASSQSGGRNTEAFF
TRBV29-1	13	TRBD1	many	TRBJ2-2	TGCAGCGTCCTCCGGGACAGTTCCGGGGAGCTGTTTTTT	CSVLRDSSGELFF
TRBV2	14	TRBD1	many	TRBJ1-5	TGTGCCAGCAGTGATAAGGGGGCCGATCAGCCCCAGCATTTT	CASSDKGADQPQHF
TRBV5-1	14	TRBD1	many	TRBJ2-3	TGCGCCAGCACTCTAGAGGGGGCCACAGATACGCAGTATTTT	CASTLEGATDTQYF
TRBV7-2	16	.	.	TRBJ1-2	TGTGCCAGCAGCTCTGGTCCCGGGAGATCGGCTGCTGGCTACACCTTC	CASSSGPGRSAAGYTF
TRBV5-1	16	TRBD1	few	TRBJ2-5	TGCGCCAGCAGCCGAAACACGGGACAGCCTCAAGAGACCCAGTACTTC	CASSRNTGQPQETQYF
TRBV20-1	13	.	few	TRBJ2-5	TGCAGTGCTCCTCAGGCGGGGCAAGAGACCCAGTACTTC	CSAPQAGQETQYF
TRBV29-1	12	TRBD1	few	TRBJ2-7	TGCAGCGTTGGGGACAGACGGTACGAGCAGTACTTC	CSVGDRRYEQYF
TRBV20-1	13	.	few	TRBJ2-5	TGCAGTGTCCAGCATGGGGGGCGGGAGACCCAGTACTTC	CSVQHGGRETQYF